A selection of T cell receptor beta chains follows, all from one sample in a study of siplizumab effects on memory and regulatory T cells. TCRdb's table, derived via immunoSEQ multiplex PCR, lists solely in-frame clones and lacks some. The data contain about 40,000 clones, 89% of them singletons. The material sequenced was naive CD4+ T cells sorted from blood. These TCRs come from a human donor in good health. Each CDR3 is given with its conserved first and last residue. The D gene is left open where the match is weak. Some rows have no size entry. The others give once, few or many, or a class for an expanded clone.

d_gene,v_gene,j_gene,abundance,CDR3nt,CDR3aa
-,TRBV6-5,TRBJ1-1,-,TGTGCCAGCAGTTACGGGGGGTTTGGTGAAGCTTTCTTT,CASSYGGFGEAFF
-,TRBV4-1,TRBJ2-7,-,TGCGCCAGCAGCCAAGGGCGGGGGCTTCCCCCCTACGAGCAGTACTTC,CASSQGRGLPPYEQYF
-,TRBV9,TRBJ2-2,-,TGTGCCAGCAGCGTATTCACCGGGGAGCTGTTTTTT,CASSVFTGELFF
-,TRBV7-3,TRBJ1-3,-,TGTGCCAGCAGCCAATCGCCTGGAAACACCATATATTTT,CASSQSPGNTIYF
-,TRBV12-2,TRBJ1-1,-,TGTGCAAGTCGCCCGAGGACTGAAGCTTTCTTT,CASRPRTEAFF
TRBD2,TRBV10-2,TRBJ2-3,-,TGCGCCAGCAGTGAGTCTACCAAAAGGGCAGGAGGGAGGGCGCAGTATTTT,CASSESTKRAGGRAQYF
-,TRBV6-5,TRBJ2-5,-,TGTGCCAGCAGTTACTCGGCCAGGGGCGAGGGGACCCAGTACTTC,CASSYSARGEGTQYF
-,TRBV5-8,TRBJ1-2,-,TGTGCCAGGGAAACCCAGGGGAACTATGGCTACACCTTC,CARETQGNYGYTF
TRBD1,TRBV7-9,TRBJ1-4,-,TGTGCCAGCAGCTCTCCTACGGGGACAGGGGATCGGGAAAAACTGTTTTTT,CASSSPTGTGDREKLFF
-,TRBV19,TRBJ1-2,few,TGTGCCAGTAGGTCCGAGGGGCCCTATGGCTACACCTTC,CASRSEGPYGYTF
-,TRBV10-3,TRBJ1-1,few,TGTGCCATGGGCAGTCCCCCTGAAGCTTTCTTT,CAMGSPPEAFF
-,TRBV6-1,TRBJ1-2,-,TGTGCCAGCAGTTCGCGACAGGTTGCGGTTAATGGCTACACCTTC,CASSSRQVAVNGYTF
-,TRBV11-2,TRBJ2-2,-,TGTGCCAGCAGCTTAGACAAAACAGGTCTCCTGAACACCGGGGAGCTGTTTTTT,CASSLDKTGLLNTGELFF
-,TRBV2,TRBJ1-5,-,TGTGCCAGCAGGAGATTAGATAATCAGCCCCAGCATTTT,CASRRLDNQPQHF
-,TRBV10-2,TRBJ1-2,once,TGCGCCAGCAGTGAGGGGAACTATGGCTACACCTTC,CASSEGNYGYTF
TRBD2,TRBV6-6,TRBJ2-7,-,TGTGCCAGCAGTTACCTAGCGGGGGTTTTAGAGGAGCAGTACTTC,CASSYLAGVLEEQYF
TRBD1,TRBV18,TRBJ1-5,-,TGTGCCAGCTCACCGGGGACAGGGAAGGGTCAGCCCCAGCATTTT,CASSPGTGKGQPQHF
TRBD2,TRBV10-3,TRBJ2-1,-,TGTGCCATCAGTTCTACTAGCGGGCAGTACAATGAGCAGTTCTTC,CAISSTSGQYNEQFF
-,TRBV5-1,TRBJ2-5,-,TGCGCCAGCAGCTACCAAGAGACCCAGTACTTC,CASSYQETQYF
-,TRBV6-5,TRBJ2-5,-,TGTGCCAGCAGCTACGTAACAGCCCAAGAGACCCAGTACTTC,CASSYVTAQETQYF
-,TRBV7-8,TRBJ1-3,once,TGTGCCAGCAGCCCTAGAGGGACACAGGGAGGAAACACCATATATTTT,CASSPRGTQGGNTIYF
TRBD2,TRBV5-1,TRBJ2-1,-,TGCGCCAGCAGCTTTTCTACTAGCGGGGCCTACAATGAGCAGTTCTTC,CASSFSTSGAYNEQFF
-,TRBV5-1,TRBJ1-2,-,TGCGCCAGCAGCTTGGAGGGACAAAAGGGAGCTGGCTACACCTTC,CASSLEGQKGAGYTF
TRBD1,TRBV19,TRBJ1-1,-,TGTGCCAGTAGTCCATCCGGGACAGGGTACACTGAAGCTTTCTTT,CASSPSGTGYTEAFF
TRBD2,TRBV27,TRBJ2-1,-,TGTGCCAGCAGTTGGGGCGGGGGGTCCTACAATGAGCAGTTCTTC,CASSWGGGSYNEQFF
-,TRBV18,TRBJ1-3,-,TGTGCCAGCTCATCTGAAGGACCTGGGAACACCATATATTTT,CASSSEGPGNTIYF
TRBD1,TRBV7-2,TRBJ1-4,-,TGTGCCAGCAGCTCGGGACAGGGTGGTGAAAAACTGTTTTTT,CASSSGQGGEKLFF
TRBD2,TRBV6-6,TRBJ2-4,once,TGTGCCAGCAACCGACTCGGGAGGAACATTCAGTACTTC,CASNRLGRNIQYF
TRBD1,TRBV5-5,TRBJ2-5,-,TGTGCCAGCAGCTTACCGACAGGGAGAGAGACCCAGTACTTC,CASSLPTGRETQYF
TRBD1,TRBV25-1,TRBJ2-7,-,TGTGCCAGCAGTGAAAACACAGGGGCCGAGCAGTACTTC,CASSENTGAEQYF
-,TRBV11-2,TRBJ2-7,few,TGTGCCAGCAGCTTAGAGGGACACCGCTACGAGCAGTACTTC,CASSLEGHRYEQYF
-,TRBV6-5,TRBJ2-7,once,TGTGCCAGCAGGCAACAGGCTACCTACGAGCAGTACTTC,CASRQQATYEQYF
-,TRBV13,TRBJ2-7,-,TGTGCCAGCAGCCGCCGCACGCACTCCAGGGGCTCCTACGAGCAGTACTTC,CASSRRTHSRGSYEQYF
-,TRBV5-1,TRBJ2-7,-,TGCGCCAGCAGCTTGGAGGGCGGGGCAGCCTACGAGCAGTACTTC,CASSLEGGAAYEQYF
TRBD2,TRBV19,TRBJ2-3,-,TGTGCCAGTAGTGTCAACCCCTTAATCGTAGCGGGGAGAGATACGCAGTATTTT,CASSVNPLIVAGRDTQYF
TRBD1,TRBV7-3,TRBJ1-3,once,TGTGCCAGCAGCCCCGCCCCACAGGGGTACGGAAACACCATATATTTT,CASSPAPQGYGNTIYF
-,TRBV11-2,TRBJ2-1,-,TGTGCCAGCAGCTACGGAGCGTCGGACAATGAGCAGTTCTTC,CASSYGASDNEQFF